These 9 T cell receptor beta chains were all obtained from the same sample, sequenced in a study of cytomegalovirus exposure and HLA in healthy donors. Researchers ran the PCR with 60 Vbeta and 13 Jbeta primers. Generated by immunoSEQ multiplex PCR, the TCRdb table keeps only in-frame clones and is missing some. The sample holds roughly 110,000 clones, about 74% seen once. Specimen: PBMCs. Receptors were obtained from a woman aged 40 to 49 in good health and CMV-seropositive.

The J gene is TRBJ1-5, the V gene TRBV6-6, with D possibly being TRBD1 (6 bases). Trimming stripped 2 bases from V and 4 bases from J, with 15 bases between. Germline CDR1 and CDR2: MNHNY and SVGAGI (reference sequence). The CDR3 loop spans 16 amino acids. The CDR3 region is CASSYGAGASNQPQHF. The DNA for the CDR3 is TGTGCCAGCAGTTACGGCGCGGGGGCGTCTAATCAGCCCCAGCATTTT.

The CDR3 DNA sequence: TGTGCCAGTACCGCAATGGGGGGGGCGCGGGGGCAGCCCCAGCATTTT. Translated: CASTAMGGARGQPQHF. The chain combines TRBV19 with TRBJ1-5, with D tentatively TRBD1 (6 bases). V was pared by 7 bases and J by 7 bases, with 23 bases between. CDR1 and CDR2 (germline): LNHDA, SQIVND (reference sequence). The CDR3 covers 16 residues.

The J gene is TRBJ2-1, the V gene TRBV5-1, with TRBD1 as a possible D gene (5 bases). The CDR3 contains 16 residues. Germline V gene lookup returns CDR1 SGHRS and CDR2 YFSETQ. Trimming stripped 3 bases from V and 5 bases from J, with 18 bases between. Here the CDR3 reads CASSWAGQGRNNEQFF. The CDR3 bases are TGCGCCAGCAGCTGGGCAGGGCAGGGAAGAAACAATGAGCAGTTCTTC.

In regard to this clone: Given the absence of the conserved phenylalanine or tryptophan at the CDR3 end, a read error is likely. V is TRBV6-1 and J is TRBJ1-2; 9 nucleotides line up with TRBD1. The CDR3 sequence is 14 residues long. Per the germline V gene, CDR1 is MNHNS and CDR2 is SASEGT. Trimming at V came to 4 bases and at J to 5 bases, leaving 5 bases not matched to a gene. As DNA, the CDR3 is TGTGCCAGCAGTGGGGGGACAGGGCTGTATGGCTACACCGTC. This encodes CASSGGTGLYGYTV.

The table lists this clone with a count of one. The chain recombines TRBV6-1 with TRBJ1-1, with a weak D call TRBD1 (6 bases). V lost 0 bases and J lost 1, with 15 bases in between. Per the germline V gene, CDR1 is MNHNS and CDR2 is SASEGT. CDR3 length equals 17 residues. The CDR3, as DNA: TGTGCCAGCAGTGAAGCGTTGGCCACAGGGAGGAACACTGAAGCTTTCTTT. Translating gives CASSEALATGRNTEAFF.

This sequence joins TRBV5-6 and TRBJ1-5, with D possibly matching TRBD1 (6 bases). V lost 0 bases and J lost 3, with 10 bases in between. There are 15 residues in the CDR3. The germline V gene encodes CDR1 SGHDT and CDR2 YYEEEE. CDR3 in amino acids: CASSLGQGYNQPQHF. The CDR3, as DNA: TGTGCCAGCAGCTTGGGGCAGGGGTACAATCAGCCCCAGCATTTT. The whole variable domain, filled in from reference TRBV5-6 and TRBJ1-5, reads DAGVTQSPTHLIKTRGQQVTLRCSPKSGHDTVSWYQQALGQGPQFIFQYYEEEERQRGNFPDRFSGHQFPNYSSELNVNALLLGDSALYLCASSLGQGYNQPQHFGDGTRLSIL.

In its sample, this clone was seen once. The chain couples TRBV27 to TRBJ1-2; possibly TRBD1 for D (6 bases). Trimming pared 2 bases from V and 4 bases from J, leaving 11 bases between. The CDR3 runs 14 residues. In germline, CDR1 is MNHEY, CDR2 SMNVEV (reference sequence). The CDR3 nucleotides read TGTGCCAGCAGTTTAGGACAGCCAAGCTATGGCTACACCTTC. Its translation is CASSLGQPSYGYTF.

As for this clone: The CDR3 carries no conserved terminal phenylalanine or tryptophan, so it likely arises from a read error. This chain joins TRBV4-1 and TRBJ2-7; D remains unclear. Trimming stripped 2 bases from V and 2 bases from J, with 10 bases between. The CDR3 is made up of 14 amino acids. Germline V gene data show CDR1 as MGHRA and CDR2 as YSYEKL. The CDR3 spells CASSQPGGAYEQYL. CDR3 coding DNA: TGCGCCAGCAGCCAACCCGGTGGGGCCTACGAGCAGTACCTC.

This clone was picked up a small number of times. This chain connects TRBV7-9 to TRBJ1-4, with 7 bases fitting TRBD1. CDR1 is SEHNR, CDR2 FQNEAQ, per germline (reference sequence). V lost 5 bases to trimming and J lost 6 bases; unmatched junction nucleotides: 9. This CDR3 has 15 residues. CDR3 sequence: CASSKLGDSYEKLFF. The CDR3 nucleotides are TGTGCCAGCAGCAAACTCGGGGACAGCTATGAAAAACTGTTTTTT.